This T cell receptor beta chain derives from a study of cytomegalovirus exposure and HLA in healthy donors. In the study overall: Across 300 to 400 genotyped donors, just over 80% landed in the Caucasian-associated ancestry cluster.

The CDR3 totals 13 residues. V lost 7 bases to trimming and J lost 3 bases; unmatched junction nucleotides: 5. CDR1 is SGHNT and CDR2 is YYREEE in the germline V gene (reference sequence). General study points: Later on, an analysis found that several of the most significant clusters appeared to be linked to common viral pathogens, which included parvovirus B19. Rarity marked most TCR sequences, yet some public TCRs occurred in many donors.

With respect to this clone: Antigen unknown.

A multiplex PCR was run with 60 Vbeta primers and 13 Jbeta primers. Profiling relied on immunoSEQ multiplex PCR, and the TCRdb table lists in-frame clones only, not all of them. The table includes some 200,000 clones, about 86% detected once. This receptor was obtained from a woman in her thirties in good health and CMV-seronegative. The sequenced sample consisted of PBMCs. The chain combines TRBV5-4 with TRBJ2-5; 8 nucleotides match TRBD1. This chain's CDR3 is CASGKGQEETQYF. The CDR3, as DNA: TGTGCCAGCGGAAAGGGACAGGAAGAGACCCAGTACTTC.